The 12 T cell receptor beta chains listed next were all sequenced from one sample in a study of T cells in localized non-small cell lung cancer. Assay: immunoSEQ multiplex PCR; the TCRdb copy retains only in-frame clones and omits some. The table records about 74,000 clones, roughly 84% of them present only once. The source was peripheral blood, collected before any cancer treatment. The receptors originated from a female donor over 55 with stage I lung adenocarcinoma.

The chain couples TRBV2 to TRBJ2-7; no definite D call. The ends were cut back, 5 bases at V and 2 bases at J, with 19 bases in the middle. Germline CDR1 reads SNHLY; CDR2 reads FYNNEI. The CDR3 contains 16 residues. The CDR3 DNA sequence: TGTGCCAGCAGTCGGTCGGCGAACCCTTCTACCTACGAGCAGTACTTC. Protein sequence: CASSRSANPSTYEQYF.

The V gene is TRBV19, the J gene TRBJ2-7; D is possibly TRBD2 (5 bases). The CDR3 length is 16 residues. The V end was cut by 4 bases, the J end by 9 bases, with 25 bases between. Per the germline V gene, CDR1 is LNHDA and CDR2 is SQIVND (reference sequence). CDR3 amino acids: CASSTSLTGNFYPQYF. The CDR3 nucleotides read TGTGCCAGTAGTACAAGCCTAACCGGGAACTTTTACCCGCAGTACTTC.

This chain connects TRBV18 to TRBJ2-2; D not certain. The CDR3 spans 15 residues. The germline CDR1 and CDR2 sequences are KGHSH and LQKENI. Trimming left V 3 bases short and J 4 bases short, with 12 bases between. The CDR3 bases are TGTGCCAGCTCACCGAGAGCCGCGAGCACCGGGGAGCTGTTTTTT. The encoded protein is CASSPRAASTGELFF. The variable domain in full, completed from reference TRBV18 and TRBJ2-2, reads NAGVMQNPRHLVRRRGQEARLRCSPMKGHSHVYWYRQLPEEGLKFMVYLQKENIIDESGMPKERFSAEFPKEGPSILRIQQVVRGDSAAYFCASSPRAASTGELFFGEGSRLTVL.

The DNA of the CDR3 is TGTGCCAGCAGTGAAATAGCCGGGGGGGGTTCACCCCTCCACTTT. The encoded protein is CASSEIAGGGSPLHF. The chain couples TRBV6-1 to TRBJ1-6, with D possibly being TRBD1 (5 bases). The CDR3 runs 15 residues. With 2 bases removed from V and 9 bases from J, the gap between germline ends came to 14 bases. Germline V lookup: CDR1 MNHNS, CDR2 SASEGT.

CDR3 sequence (DNA): TGTGCCAGCAGCAGGGGACTAGCGTTAGATGAGCAGTTCTTC. This sequence encodes CASSRGLALDEQFF. This chain connects TRBV5-4 to TRBJ2-1; 10 nucleotides line up with TRBD2. With 4 bases clipped from V and 8 bases from J, the junction kept 6 bases outside the gene matches. The V gene's germline CDR1 is SGHNT and CDR2 YYREEE (reference sequence). CDR3 length: 14 amino acids.

This chain links TRBV13 with TRBJ2-7; 9 bases are a match to TRBD2. V was clipped by 4 bases and J by 3 bases; unmatched bases: 7. This CDR3 is built from 15 residues. Germline V CDR1 and CDR2: PRHDT, FYEKMQ (reference sequence). DNA of the CDR3: TGTGCCAGCAGCTCCTCGCGGGAGGGCCTCTACGAGCAGTACTTC. Its translation: CASSSSREGLYEQYF.

This clone was counted once. This rearrangement joins TRBV5-3 to TRBJ2-5; possible D gene TRBD1, 5 bases. TRBV5-3 is designated an ORF whose function remains uncertain. Between the trimmed V and J ends, which lost 2 bases and 5 bases, there was a span of 16 bases. The CDR3 extends over 15 amino acids. The CDR3 DNA follows: TGTGCCAGAAGCTTTATCGAGACAGAGGACGAGACCCAGTACTTC. Amino acid sequence: CARSFIETEDETQYF.

The rearrangement uses TRBV4-1 and TRBJ2-5; 12 nucleotides align to TRBD2. With V trimmed by 3 bases and J by 2 bases, 19 bases remained unmatched. This CDR3 contains 21 residues. CDR1 MGHRA and CDR2 YSYEKL come from the germline V gene. Here the CDR3 reads CASSQTQSLMELAGGQETQYF. CDR3 in DNA: TGCGCCAGCAGCCAGACACAATCATTGATGGAACTAGCGGGGGGACAAGAGACCCAGTACTTC.

This chain links TRBV12-5 with TRBJ2-1, with D maybe TRBD1 (6 bases). CDR3 length: 15 residues. Germline V gives CDR1 LGHNT, CDR2 FRNRAP. V was clipped by 5 bases and J by 0 bases, with 11 bases between them. DNA of the CDR3: TGTGCTAGTGGTCCGAGGGGGAGCTCCTACAATGAGCAGTTCTTC. This sequence encodes CASGPRGSSYNEQFF.

The chain links TRBV12-5 to TRBJ1-4, with TRBD1 matching 9 bases. V dropped 1 base and J dropped 5; count of bases not matched to a gene: 5. The CDR3 loop spans 16 amino acids. Germline CDR1 reads LGHNT; CDR2 reads FRNRAP. CDR3 nucleotide sequence: TGTGCTAGTGGTTTGGGCGGACAGGGGCTCAATGAAAAACTGTTTTTT. Protein sequence: CASGLGGQGLNEKLFF.

V usage is TRBV6-1 and J usage is TRBJ2-7; no clear D. There are 12 residues in the CDR3. Germline-derived CDR1 and CDR2 are MNHNS and SASEGT. The V gene lost 3 bases and the J gene lost 12 bases, with 15 bases spanning the gap. CDR3: CASSEVLSEPYF. Here the CDR3 DNA reads TGTGCCAGCAGTGAGGTCCTTTCAGAACCGTACTTC.

The chain recombines TRBV12-5 with TRBJ1-5; D unresolved. Germline CDR1 and CDR2: LGHNT and FRNRAP. The CDR3 is 16 residues long. Trimming shortened V by 0 bases and J by 4 bases, and 13 bases separated the two germline ends. The CDR3 coding sequence is TGTGCTAGTGGTTTGGTACTCGGGGTCGCGAATCAGCCCCAGCATTTT. It specifies CASGLVLGVANQPQHF. Using reference TRBV12-5 and TRBJ1-5 for the parts outside the CDR3, the full variable domain is DARVTQTPRHKVTEMGQEVTMRCQPILGHNTVFWYRQTMMQGLELLAYFRNRAPLDDSGMPKDRFSAEMPDATLATLKIQPSEPRDSAVYFCASGLVLGVANQPQHFGDGTRLSIL.